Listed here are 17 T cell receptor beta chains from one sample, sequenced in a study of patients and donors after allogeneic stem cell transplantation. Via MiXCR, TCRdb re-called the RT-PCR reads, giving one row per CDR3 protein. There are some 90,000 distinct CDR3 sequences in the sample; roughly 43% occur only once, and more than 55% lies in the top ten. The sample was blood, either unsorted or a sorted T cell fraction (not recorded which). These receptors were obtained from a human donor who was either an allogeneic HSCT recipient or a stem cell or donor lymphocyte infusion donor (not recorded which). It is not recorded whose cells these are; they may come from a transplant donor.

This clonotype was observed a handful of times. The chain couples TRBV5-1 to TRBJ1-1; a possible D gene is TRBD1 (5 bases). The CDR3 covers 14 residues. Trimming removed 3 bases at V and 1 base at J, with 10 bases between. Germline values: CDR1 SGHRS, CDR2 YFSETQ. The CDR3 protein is CASSSRDRNTEAFF. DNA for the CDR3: TGCGCCAGCAGCTCCCGTGACAGGAACACTGAAGCTTTCTTT.

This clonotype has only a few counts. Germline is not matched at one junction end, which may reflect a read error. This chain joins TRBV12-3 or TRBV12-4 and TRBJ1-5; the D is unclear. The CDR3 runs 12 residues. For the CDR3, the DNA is TGTGCCAGCAGTTGGAGCAGTCAGCCCCAGCATTTT. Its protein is CASSWSSQPQHF.

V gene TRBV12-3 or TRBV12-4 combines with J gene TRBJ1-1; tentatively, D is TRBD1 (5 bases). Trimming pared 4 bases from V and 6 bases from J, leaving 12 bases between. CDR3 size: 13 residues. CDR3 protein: CASSSRACPEAFF. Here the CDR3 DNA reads TGTGCCAGCAGTTCCAGGGCCTGTCCTGAAGCTTTCTTT.

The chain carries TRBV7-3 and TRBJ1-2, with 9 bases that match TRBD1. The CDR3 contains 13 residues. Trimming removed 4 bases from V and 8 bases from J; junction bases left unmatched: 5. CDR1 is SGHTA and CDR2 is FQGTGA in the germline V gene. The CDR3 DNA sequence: TGTGCCAGCAGCTCGGGGACAGGGAGCGGCTACACCTTC. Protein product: CASSSGTGSGYTF.

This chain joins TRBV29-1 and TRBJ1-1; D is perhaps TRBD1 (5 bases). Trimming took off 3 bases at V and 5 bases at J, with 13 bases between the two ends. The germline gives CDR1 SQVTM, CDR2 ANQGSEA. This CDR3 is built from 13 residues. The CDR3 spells CSVEAGMWTEAFF. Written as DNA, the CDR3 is TGCAGCGTTGAGGCAGGGATGTGGACTGAAGCTTTCTTT.

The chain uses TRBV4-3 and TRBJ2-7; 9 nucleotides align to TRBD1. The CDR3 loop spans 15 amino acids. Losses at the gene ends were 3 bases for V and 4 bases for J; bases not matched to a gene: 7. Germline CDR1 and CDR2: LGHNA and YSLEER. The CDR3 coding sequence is TGCGCCAGCAGCCAGGGACAGGGTGCGCCTTACGAGCAGTACTTC. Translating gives CASSQGQGAPYEQYF.

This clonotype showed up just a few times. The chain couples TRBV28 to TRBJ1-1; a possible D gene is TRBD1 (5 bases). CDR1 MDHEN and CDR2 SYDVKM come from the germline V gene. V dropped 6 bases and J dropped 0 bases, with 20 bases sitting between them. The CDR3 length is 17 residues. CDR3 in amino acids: CASRGRQSHLMNTEAFF. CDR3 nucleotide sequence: TGTGCCAGCAGGGGTCGACAGTCCCATCTCATGAACACTGAAGCTTTCTTT.

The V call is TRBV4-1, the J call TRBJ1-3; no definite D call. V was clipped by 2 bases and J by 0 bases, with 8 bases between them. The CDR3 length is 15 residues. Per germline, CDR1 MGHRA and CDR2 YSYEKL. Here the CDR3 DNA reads TGCGCCAGCAGCCAACTACAGTTCTCTGGAAACACCATATATTTT. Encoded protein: CASSQLQFSGNTIYF.

The CDR3 loop reads CASSPGGPGGYGNTIYF. CDR3 nucleotides: TGTGCCAGCAGCCCCGGAGGGCCCGGAGGATATGGAAACACCATATATTTT. The V gene is TRBV28, the J gene TRBJ1-3; D not certain. Germline CDR1 MDHEN, CDR2 SYDVKM. V lost 6 bases and J 3 bases, leaving 21 bases between the germline ends. The CDR3 is 17 residues long.

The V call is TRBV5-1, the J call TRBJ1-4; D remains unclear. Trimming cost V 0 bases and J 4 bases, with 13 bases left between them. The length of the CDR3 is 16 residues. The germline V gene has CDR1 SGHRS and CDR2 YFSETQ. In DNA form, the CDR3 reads TGCGCCAGCAGCTTGGGGCCCCAGCCATTTAATGAAAAACTGTTTTTT. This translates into CASSLGPQPFNEKLFF.

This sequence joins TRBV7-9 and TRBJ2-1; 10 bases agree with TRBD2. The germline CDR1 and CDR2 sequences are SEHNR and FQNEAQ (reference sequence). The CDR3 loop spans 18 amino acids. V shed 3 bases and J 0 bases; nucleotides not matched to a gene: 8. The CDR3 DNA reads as TGTGCCAGCAGCTTCGACGCGCCTAGCGGGAGCTCCTACAATGAGCAGTTCTTC. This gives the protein CASSFDAPSGSSYNEQFF. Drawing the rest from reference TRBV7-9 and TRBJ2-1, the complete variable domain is DTGVSQNPRHKITKRGQNVTFRCDPISEHNRLYWYRQTLGQGPEFLTYFQNEAQLEKSRLLSDRFSAERPKGSFSTLEIQRTEQGDSAMYLCASSFDAPSGSSYNEQFFGPGTRLTVL.

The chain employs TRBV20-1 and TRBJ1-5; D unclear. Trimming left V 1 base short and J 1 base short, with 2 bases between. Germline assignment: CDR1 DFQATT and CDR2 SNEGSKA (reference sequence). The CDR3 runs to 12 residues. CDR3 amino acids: CSARVSNQPQHF. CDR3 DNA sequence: TGCAGTGCTAGAGTCAGCAATCAGCCCCAGCATTTT.

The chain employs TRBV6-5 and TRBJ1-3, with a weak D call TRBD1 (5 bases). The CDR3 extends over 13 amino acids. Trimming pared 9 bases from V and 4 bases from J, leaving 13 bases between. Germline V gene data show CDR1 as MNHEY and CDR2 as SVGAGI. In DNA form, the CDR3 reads TGTGCCAGTGGGGCTGGCAGGGGAAACACCATATATTTT. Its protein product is CASGAGRGNTIYF.

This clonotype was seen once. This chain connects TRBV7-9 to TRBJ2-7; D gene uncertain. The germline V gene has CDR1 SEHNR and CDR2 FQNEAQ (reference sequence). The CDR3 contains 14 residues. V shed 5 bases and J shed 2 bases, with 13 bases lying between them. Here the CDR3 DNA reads TGTGCCAGCAGCCCTCCGGCTCCTCCCTACGAGCAGTACTTC. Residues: CASSPPAPPYEQYF.

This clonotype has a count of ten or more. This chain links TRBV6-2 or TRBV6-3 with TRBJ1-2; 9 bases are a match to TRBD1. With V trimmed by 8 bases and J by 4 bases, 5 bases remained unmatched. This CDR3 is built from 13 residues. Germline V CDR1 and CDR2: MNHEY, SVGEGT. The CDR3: CASSGQGSYGYTF. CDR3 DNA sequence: TGTGCCAGCTCGGGACAGGGCTCCTATGGCTACACCTTC.

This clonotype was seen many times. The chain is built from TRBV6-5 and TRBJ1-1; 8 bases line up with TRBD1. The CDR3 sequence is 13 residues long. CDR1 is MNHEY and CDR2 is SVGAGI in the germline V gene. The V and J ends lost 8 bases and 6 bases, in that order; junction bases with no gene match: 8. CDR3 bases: TGTGCCAGCCTGATCGACAGGGGCGCTGAAGCTTTCTTT. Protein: CASLIDRGAEAFF.

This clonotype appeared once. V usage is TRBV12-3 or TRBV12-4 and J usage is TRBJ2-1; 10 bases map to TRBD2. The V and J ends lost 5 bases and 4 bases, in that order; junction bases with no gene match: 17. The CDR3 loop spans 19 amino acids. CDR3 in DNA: TGTGCCAGCAGTCCCCGAGTTGGAGCGGGAGGGAAGGGTTACAATGAGCAGTTCTTC. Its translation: CASSPRVGAGGKGYNEQFF.